This is a list of T cell receptor beta chains from one sample in a study of blood T cell repertoires in COVID-19. TCRdb's table, derived via immunoSEQ multiplex PCR, lists solely in-frame clones and lacks some. Here the sample spans 300,000 to 400,000 clones, about four fifths being singletons. The sample comprised peripheral blood. The source of these receptors is a man aged 25-45 years with active or convalescent COVID-19. Both conserved end residues are part of each CDR3. A D gene is named only where the DNA matches it firmly. Size is omitted from some rows. Given values are once, few, many or a class for expanded clones.

>TRBJ2-7|TRBD2|.|TRBV7-9
CASRRSGSSYEQYF
TGTGCCAGCAGACGAAGCGGGAGCAGTTACGAGCAGTACTTC
>TRBJ2-1|TRBD2|.|TRBV15
CATSRASGRAVDEQFF
TGTGCCACCAGCAGAGCGAGCGGGAGGGCCGTGGATGAGCAGTTCTTC
>TRBJ2-2|TRBD2|.|TRBV10-3
CAISPTRTSGSTYTGELFF
TGTGCCATCAGCCCCACCCGGACTAGCGGGAGCACTTACACCGGGGAGCTGTTTTTT
>TRBJ2-3|.|once|TRBV15
CATSREGLHSTDTQYF
TGTGCCACCAGCAGAGAGGGACTCCACTCCACAGATACGCAGTATTTT
>TRBJ1-3|.|few|TRBV3-1/TRBV3-2
CASSQDRGRVSGNTIYF
TGTGCCAGCAGCCAAGATCGCGGGCGAGTTTCTGGAAACACCATATATTTT
>TRBJ2-5|.|.|TRBV3-1/TRBV3-2
CASSQDPGDQETQYF
TGTGCCAGCAGCCAAGATCCGGGAGACCAAGAGACCCAGTACTTC
>TRBJ2-3|.|.|TRBV19
CASSMTRLEISTDTQYF
TGTGCCAGTAGTATGACTAGACTAGAGATTAGCACAGATACGCAGTATTTT
>TRBJ1-1|.|.|TRBV6-2/TRBV6-3
CASSLSFEAFF
TGTGCCAGCAGCCTTTCGTTTGAAGCTTTCTTT
>TRBJ1-4|.|.|TRBV5-6
CASSLASGRVEEKLFF
TGTGCCAGCAGCTTGGCCAGTGGCAGGGTAGAAGAAAAACTGTTTTTT
>TRBJ1-2|.|.|TRBV4-2
CASSQDWGSNYGYTF
TGTGCCAGCAGCCAAGATTGGGGCAGTAACTATGGCTACACCTTC
>TRBJ2-2|.|.|TRBV9
CASSVVGGGGNTGELFF
TGTGCCAGCAGCGTAGTTGGGGGAGGAGGGAACACCGGGGAGCTGTTTTTT
>TRBJ1-5|.|.|TRBV28
CASTIGALYQPQHF
TGTGCCAGCACCATTGGGGCCCTTTATCAGCCCCAGCATTTT
>TRBJ2-2|TRBD2|.|TRBV9
CASSGASGRFAGELFF
TGTGCCAGCAGCGGTGCTAGCGGGAGATTTGCCGGGGAGCTGTTTTTT
>TRBJ1-1|TRBD1|.|TRBV6-2/TRBV6-3
CASSGTGDKMNTEAFF
TGTGCCAGCAGTGGGACAGGGGATAAGATGAACACTGAAGCTTTCTTT
>TRBJ1-4|TRBD1|.|TRBV30
CAWSVWDRVGEKLFF
TGTGCCTGGAGTGTGTGGGACAGGGTCGGTGAAAAACTGTTTTTT
>TRBJ1-2|TRBD1|.|TRBV29-1
CSVVDTGTGNGYTF
TGCAGCGTTGTCGATACTGGGACAGGGAATGGCTACACCTTC
>TRBJ2-7|.|few|TRBV27
CASSLFTGNEQYF
TGTGCCAGCAGCCTGTTCACAGGGAACGAGCAGTACTTC
>TRBJ1-2|.|.|TRBV29-1
CSVSIGGNYGYTF
TGCAGCGTTTCTATCGGAGGTAACTATGGCTACACCTTC
>TRBJ2-7|TRBD1|.|TRBV11-3
CASSLGDRARGSYEQYF
TGTGCCAGCAGCTTAGGGGACAGGGCTCGCGGCTCCTACGAGCAGTACTTC
>TRBJ2-5|.|.|TRBV14
CASSLGARETQYF
TGTGCCAGCAGCCTGGGGGCCCGAGAGACCCAGTACTTC
>TRBJ2-7|TRBD2|.|TRBV4-3
CASSQDSGRAPHEQYF
TGCGCCAGCAGCCAAGACTCCGGGAGGGCACCTCACGAGCAGTACTTC
>TRBJ2-2|.|.|TRBV5-4
CASSLEQGVYTGELFF
TGTGCCAGCAGCTTGGAACAGGGTGTGTACACCGGGGAGCTGTTTTTT
>TRBJ1-6|TRBD1|.|TRBV7-3
CASSLTWDSYNSPLHF
TGTGCCAGCAGCTTAACCTGGGACAGTTATAATTCACCCCTCCACTTT
>TRBJ1-3|.|.|TRBV3-1/TRBV3-2
CASSQGTENYSGNTIYF
TGTGCCAGCAGCCAAGGGACTGAGAATTACTCTGGAAACACCATATATTTT
>TRBJ1-6|.|.|TRBV6-5
CASSYSRQNNSPLHF
TGTGCCAGCAGTTACTCGAGACAGAATAATTCACCCCTCCACTTT
>TRBJ1-2|TRBD1|.|TRBV11-2
CASSSTGNYGYTF
TGTGCCAGCAGCTCGACAGGGAACTATGGCTACACCTTC
>TRBJ2-2|.|.|TRBV19
CASTIQGATGELFF
TGTGCCAGCACTATACAGGGTGCCACCGGGGAGCTGTTTTTT
>TRBJ2-5|TRBD1|.|TRBV6-5
CASRQQGAPIYF
TGTGCCAGCAGACAACAGGGGGCACCTATTTACTTC
>TRBJ2-2|.|.|TRBV7-9
CASSPTSPGELFF
TGTGCCAGCAGCCCGACTAGTCCCGGGGAGCTGTTTTTT
>TRBJ2-7|.|.|TRBV29-1
CSVLSSYEQYF
TGCAGCGTCCTATCTAGCTACGAGCAGTACTTC
>TRBJ2-1|.|.|TRBV29-1
CSVERQLNNEQFF
TGCAGCGTTGAGAGACAGCTGAACAATGAGCAGTTCTTC